This paragraph reports one TCR beta chain. No antigen is known for it. Base-call qualities are not available, and no considerably larger clone is one nucleotide away. TCRbeta CDR3 regions were amplified from genomic DNA using the immunoSEQ Assay, a bias-controlled multiplex PCR. As for the authors' bioinformatics: Within the assay, amplification of reference gene primers was used to estimate how many nucleated cells each sample contained. To quantify the absolute abundance of each unique TCRbeta CDR3 rearrangement, sequence reads were collapsed and filtered. For each sample, productive Simpson clonality was calculated as the square root of Simpson's diversity index across productive rearrangements. TCRdb provides this immuneACCESS table in a form limited to in-frame rearrangements. Some clones are lacking; in checked studies, under half of them reflect an unresolved V gene, and why the rest are absent is not known. That table furnishes V, J and clone size, whereas the DNA furnished D and trimming. In all, the sample holds 35,000 to 50,000 clones, and around 82% of those were seen once. The top ten constitute roughly 4.6% of the sample.

The sample belongs to a study of blood T cell repertoires in COVID-19 (dated by TCRdb to the early 2020s). Looking at the study overall: Samples covering the acute and convalescent phases of COVID-19 were provided by collaborators in the United States, Italy and Spain. The material from the prospective study consisted of cDNA or gDNA derived from T cells, B-cell-depleted T cells, or PBMCs. Deeply sampled blood TCRbeta repertoires from subjects exposed to, actively infected with, or recovered from COVID-19 were included in the dataset. HLA class I and class II types, where available, came from metadata supplied by the sample provider rather than from assay-based typing. The sample metadata nearly always contained a de-identified subject ID, COVID-19 status, age in years and sex. Samples were obtained from the ongoing ImmuneRACE study (first 160 participants) and from 1,254 subjects provided by 6 global collaborators. A freely available public database, intended as a resource for researchers studying the immune response to SARS-CoV-2, is where the repertoires were released. The full study reports these points: The quantity of clinical and demographic metadata differed by source and by participant and was supplied without curation.

Each collaborating institution followed its own protocols to collect whole blood in K2EDTA tubes. For TCRbeta analysis, collaborators shipped samples in one of three forms: frozen whole blood, isolated PBMCs, or DNA extracted from either of those sample types. The germline V gene (reference sequence) specifies LNHDA as CDR1 and SQIVND as CDR2. V has 7 bases trimmed and J has 2 bases trimmed; junction bases matching no gene number 4. The cysteine opens and the phenylalanine closes a CDR3 of 14 amino acids. Just CDR3 DNA is preserved here, 42 bases in frame from base 1. The chain was built from TRBV19 and TRBJ2-1, with TRBD1 matching 8 junction bases. The clonotype was recovered from a woman aged 70-85 years with acute or convalescent COVID-19. Sequencing was done on a sample of peripheral blood. The CDR3 is CASKPGGAYNEQFF. The nucleotide sequence is TGTGCCAGTAAACCAGGGGGCGCCTACAATGAGCAGTTCTTC.